A single TCR beta chain is shown here with its context. Its target is unknown. The data derive from a study of T cell responses to AZD1222 COVID-19 vaccine. In germline, CDR1 is SGHTA, CDR2 FQGNSA. This CDR3 is built from 16 residues. V was clipped by 1 base and J by 7 bases; unmatched bases: 8. Notes on the study in general: An increase in Spike-specific TCR breadth and depth was observed after two AZD1222 doses. Unmutated variant regions are reportedly targeted by nearly half of spike-specific TCRs. Most donors were white British and more were female, and clonal diversity was possibly underestimated. Among AZD1222 vaccinees, only six were seropositive at baseline.

Here immunoSEQ multiplex PCR was the method, and the copy in TCRdb shows in-frame clones only, minus some. In the table there are some 53,000 clones, approximately 88% of which are singletons. Sequenced here: peripheral blood, sampled 28 days after the second AZD1222 dose. The chain carries TRBV7-2 and TRBJ2-1, with 9 positions matching TRBD2. The clonotype was recovered from an adult who received the AZD1222 COVID-19 vaccine. This CDR3 is CASSLGRRLAVNEQFF. The CDR3, as DNA: TGTGCCAGCAGCTTAGGGAGGAGACTAGCGGTTAATGAGCAGTTCTTC.